This record covers a single T cell receptor beta chain. Its binding antigen is unknown. No per-base quality is available; no much larger clone lies one base away. Its CDR3 holds 18 amino acids, cysteine through phenylalanine. The read is trimmed to its CDR3 DNA, 54 bases read in frame from base 1. Clipping removes 0 bases from V and 0 bases from J, with 11 as the unmatched junction base count. CDR1 and CDR2 (LNHNV, YYDKDF) derive from the germline V gene (reference sequence). This entry comes from a study of cytomegalovirus exposure and HLA in healthy donors (dated by TCRdb to 2016 to 2017). For the wider study: According to a later analysis, one platform produced both the roughly 130 validation repertoires and the 666 repertoires of the first cohort. The study aimed to test whether signatures of past pathogen exposure could be identified by cataloging public T cell receptors. The study combined high-throughput TCR immunosequencing, statistical association of individual TCRs with disease status, and machine learning to predict cytomegalovirus infection status. In addition to the first cohort of 666 subjects, a separate validation cohort of 120 different subjects was used.

Library creation used the immunoSEQ multiplex PCR assay. The authors' pipeline ran thus. A statistical classification framework was built for diagnosing cytomegalovirus status from the catalog of TCR beta chain sequences. TCRdb retrieved this table from immuneACCESS and kept in-frame rearrangements only. Not all clones are present; in checked studies, unresolved V genes account for under half, and no reason is known for the remainder. V, J and clone size are those of that table, while D and trimming were read from the DNA. This sample gives roughly 150,000 clones in total; 94% of them show up just once. The ten largest clonotypes hold 1.8% of the sample. The donors were included in the validation cohort of some 110 subjects, a group kept apart from the roughly 700-subject first cohort. Beyond this particular receptor, the publication reports: It was suggested by the authors that the approach could potentially be generalized to other disease states and immunological phenotypes. The classifier was reported to diagnose cytomegalovirus status with high specificity and sensitivity in both the original cohort and the validation cohort. In a later analysis, TCRs clustered in the first cohort were found to also tend to co-occur in the approximately 120 validation repertoires, with about 93% of cluster scores above 0. Most TCR sequences were observed very rarely across donors, whereas some public TCRs were present in many individuals. All 120 or so repertoires were used to score co-occurrence in the validation cohort in a later analysis, because that analysis had no HLA typing for the cohort. The study listed 150 to 200 TCR beta chains as associated with cytomegalovirus. In vitro tests confirmed that a few of the cytomegalovirus-associated TCR beta chains recognize cytomegalovirus antigens.

This sequence originates from a man younger than 35 in good health and CMV-seropositive. What was sequenced was PBMCs. The rearranged chain carries TRBV15 and TRBJ2-7; 7 junctional bases match TRBD1. The nucleotides are TGTGCCACCAGCAGAGATCCCACAGGGACAGCGATCTCCTACGAGCAGTACTTC. Translated, it gives CATSRDPTGTAISYEQYF.